This T cell receptor beta chain was obtained from a study of T-cell memory formation after mild COVID-19 (dated by TCRdb to about 2021). Regarding the complete study: TCR sequence clusters from the two donors were found to be largely donor specific. In two donors, T-cell clones that expanded and contracted after mild COVID-19 were followed by sequencing TCRalpha and TCRbeta repertoires longitudinally. The cohort was made up of two young adult volunteers, one female and one male, who were previously healthy.

TCRdb names Illumina NovaSeq 6000 as the instrument used. TCRalpha and TCRbeta cDNA libraries were built by 5'RACE with constant-segment primers, adding sample barcodes and unique molecular identifiers. Trizol reagent was used to extract RNA from every sample. Amplification of the libraries took two PCR steps, and the second step added a second sample barcode plus Illumina TruSeq adapters. The libraries were sequenced on an Illumina NovaSeq using 2 x 150 bp paired-end reads. The study's own analysis went as follows. With migec v1.2.7, reads were demultiplexed and then collapsed into UMI-guided consensus sequences. Using mixcr v2.1.11, UMI consensuses were aligned to TRA and TRB V and J templates and then assembled into clonotypes. Expanded or contracted clonotypes were those called significant by both edgeR and NoisET, with noise models trained on biological replicates. For edgeR calls, a false discovery rate-adjusted p below 0.01 and a log2 fold-change threshold of 1 were applied. As an exploratory analysis of dynamics, max-normalized trajectories of the 1000 most abundant clonotypes were examined with PCA combined with hierarchical clustering. The CD4 or CD8 phenotype of responding clones was assigned using the separately sequenced CD4+ and CD8+ repertoires. Using fastp at Q25 and MiXCR, TCRdb reprocessed the public reads and kept productive beta chains. Each CDR3 protein gets just one entry, which takes the most common genes and DNA from the rows behind it. The authors' filters were not applied to this entry. The sample table records around 500,000 distinct CDR3 sequences; 15% to 20% of these occur just once. Of the sample, roughly an eighth falls within the top ten clones.

This clonotype was seen only a few times. There is no known antigen for this receptor. No base-level quality is on record; no much larger clone is a single base apart. The paper as a whole reports these results and caveats: The study included only two mild cases, and larger cohorts that include severe cases with pre-infection samples were judged to be necessary. Contracting CD4+ clones turned up mainly in the CM and EM memory subsets, whereas EMRA was where CD8+ clones were enriched. SARS-CoV-2 specificity of the second-wave clones peaking on day 37 was not confirmed. From day 15 to 85, contracting clones showed balanced CD4/CD8 phenotypes, whereas a second wave of clones that expanded from day 15 to 37 leaned towards CD4+. The detection of some responding clones in pre-infection memory suggests that pre-existing cross-reactive memory T cells joined the SARS-CoV-2 response.

The germline V gene (reference sequence) sets CDR1 to LNHDA and CDR2 to SQIVND. At the junction V is shortened by 3 bases and J by 2 bases, with 8 bases in between. CDR3 length: 15 amino acids, cysteine to phenylalanine. Just the 45-base CDR3 DNA is kept, in frame starting at base 1. PBMCs were isolated by Ficoll-Paque density gradient centrifugation. The specimen sequenced was PBMCs or a T cell subset sorted from them (not recorded which). The V gene is TRBV19 and the J gene is TRBJ2-6; no D gene call is confident. This clonotype was obtained from an adult woman who had mild COVID-19 (a few samples of this study predate the infection). The sample titles of this study are shuffled in the database, so cell type and time point are left out; the donor was told from shared clones. The nucleotide sequence reads as follows: TGTGCCAGTAGTATCCGAATGGCTGGGGCCAACGTCCTGACTTTC. It codes for CASSIRMAGANVLTF.